The source of this T cell receptor beta chain is a study of cytomegalovirus exposure and HLA in healthy donors. Overall study results and limits: Most TCR sequences showed up rarely, but some public TCRs showed up in many donors. The study recorded around 160 TCR beta chains that were cytomegalovirus-associated. It was reported that the classifier diagnosed cytomegalovirus status with high specificity and sensitivity in both the original and validation cohorts.

A word on this clone: Its antigen is not known.

With V trimmed by 4 bases and J by 7 bases, 7 bases remained unmatched. The length of the CDR3 is 13 residues. The germline gives CDR1 SEHNR, CDR2 FQNEAQ (reference sequence). Repertoires were generated with immunoSEQ multiplex PCR, while TCRdb's copy carries only in-frame clones and drops some. This sample yields 250,000 to 400,000 clones, of which over 75% are seen a single time; approximately 0.9% belongs to the top ten. Separate from the 666-subject first cohort was the approximately 120-subject validation cohort, to which the donors belonged. This clonotype was sampled from a man younger than 40 in good health and CMV-seronegative. The sequenced sample was PBMCs. This chain connects TRBV7-9 to TRBJ2-7; TRBD1 matches 7 bases. The CDR3 sequence: CASSWGQLSEQYF. CDR3 bases: TGTGCCAGCAGCTGGGGACAGCTTTCTGAGCAGTACTTC.